The present T cell receptor beta chain was sequenced within a study of blood T cell repertoires in COVID-19. Study as a whole: COVID-19 samples from acute and convalescent phases originated in the United States, Italy and Spain. PBMCs, B-cell-depleted T cells, or T cells were the source of the cDNA or gDNA that made up the material.

Trimming pared 3 bases from V and 4 bases from J, leaving 13 bases between. The V gene's germline CDR1 is DFQATT and CDR2 SNEGSKA (reference sequence). The CDR3 extends over 14 amino acids. Authors' analysis steps: By means of reference gene primer amplification, nucleated cell counts were estimated. The repertoire was sequenced with immunoSEQ multiplex PCR; TCRdb's copy has only in-frame clones and lacks some. V and J calls and clone size come straight from that table; D and trimming were deduced from the DNA. The sample lists fewer than 300,000 clones, approximately 85% occurring once. A single count supports this clone.

The sequence came from a woman aged 25 to 45 with acute or convalescent COVID-19. The sample was peripheral blood. V and J are TRBV20-1 and TRBJ1-5; D remains ambiguous. The CDR3 sequence: CSASFLGGNQPQHF. CDR3 in DNA: TGCAGTGCTAGTTTTTTGGGAGGGAATCAGCCCCAGCATTTT.